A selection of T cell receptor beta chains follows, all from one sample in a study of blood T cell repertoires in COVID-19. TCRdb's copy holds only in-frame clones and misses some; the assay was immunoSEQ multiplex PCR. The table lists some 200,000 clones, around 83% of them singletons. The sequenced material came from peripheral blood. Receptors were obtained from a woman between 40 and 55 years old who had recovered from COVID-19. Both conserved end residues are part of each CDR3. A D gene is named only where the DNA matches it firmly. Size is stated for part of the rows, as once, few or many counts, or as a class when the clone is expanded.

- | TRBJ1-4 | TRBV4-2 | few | CASSQQGGGLGEKLFF | TGTGCCAGCAGCCAACAAGGGGGGGGCCTCGGGGAAAAACTGTTTTTT
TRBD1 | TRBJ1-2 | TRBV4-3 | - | CASSQDDRVGGGYTF | TGCGCCAGCAGCCAAGACGACAGGGTAGGAGGCGGCTACACCTTC
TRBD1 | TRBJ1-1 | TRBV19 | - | CASVGQVQNTEAFF | TGTGCCAGCGTGGGACAGGTTCAGAACACTGAAGCTTTCTTT
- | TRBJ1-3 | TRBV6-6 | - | CASSYSMSRAGNTIYF | TGTGCCAGCAGTTACTCGATGTCGCGGGCTGGAAACACCATATATTTT
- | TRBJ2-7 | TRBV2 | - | CASSFMTRYEQYF | TGTGCCAGCAGTTTCATGACACGATACGAGCAGTACTTC
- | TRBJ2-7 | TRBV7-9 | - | CASSSLDTGSYEQYF | TGTGCCAGCAGCTCCCTTGACACAGGGTCCTACGAGCAGTACTTC
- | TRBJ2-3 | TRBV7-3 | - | CASSLTNSDTQYF | TGTGCCAGCAGCTTGACAAATTCAGATACGCAGTATTTT
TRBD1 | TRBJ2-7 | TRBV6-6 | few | CASSFKPYLSRDRGRKYEQYF | TGTGCCAGCAGCTTTAAGCCATATTTGTCCCGGGACAGGGGGCGCAAATACGAGCAGTACTTC
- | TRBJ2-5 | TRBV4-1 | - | CASSHVGVLVEETQYF | TGCGCCAGCAGCCATGTAGGGGTTCTAGTAGAAGAGACCCAGTACTTC
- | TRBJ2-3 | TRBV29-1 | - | CSTRERWDTQYF | TGCAGCACCCGTGAGAGGTGGGATACGCAGTATTTT
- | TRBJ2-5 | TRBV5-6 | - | CASRLLGDRETQYF | TGTGCCAGCAGATTACTGGGAGATAGGGAGACCCAGTACTTC
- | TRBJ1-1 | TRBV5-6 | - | CASSSNAGAAAFF | TGTGCCAGCAGCTCTAATGCTGGGGCTGCCGCTTTCTTT
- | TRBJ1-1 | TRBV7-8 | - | CASSSALEAFF | TGTGCCAGCAGCTCAGCACTCGAAGCTTTCTTT
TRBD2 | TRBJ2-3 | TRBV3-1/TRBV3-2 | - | CASEVAGTTDTQYF | TGTGCCAGCGAAGTAGCGGGGACCACAGATACGCAGTATTTT
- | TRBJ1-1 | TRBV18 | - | CASSAGALNTEAFF | TGTGCCAGCTCAGCAGGGGCCCTGAACACTGAAGCTTTCTTT
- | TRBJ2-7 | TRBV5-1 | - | CASRGTSIYEQYF | TGCGCCAGCAGGGGAACTAGCATCTACGAGCAGTACTTC
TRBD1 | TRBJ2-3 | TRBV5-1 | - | CASGPPTGADTQYF | TGCGCCAGCGGCCCTCCAACAGGGGCAGATACGCAGTATTTT
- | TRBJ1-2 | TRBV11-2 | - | CASSLQGYGYTF | TGTGCCAGCAGCTTACAGGGTTATGGCTACACCTTC
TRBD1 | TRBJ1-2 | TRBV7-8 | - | CASQDRVSGYTF | TGTGCCAGCCAGGACAGGGTGTCCGGCTACACCTTC
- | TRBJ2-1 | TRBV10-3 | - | CAITKEDYNEQFF | TGTGCCATCACTAAAGAGGACTACAATGAGCAGTTCTTC
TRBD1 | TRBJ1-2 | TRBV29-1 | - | CSVDRQGPNYGYTF | TGCAGCGTGGACAGACAGGGGCCTAACTATGGCTACACCTTC
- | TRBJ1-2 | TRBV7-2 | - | CAGSLGLGYGYTF | TGTGCTGGCTCCCTGGGGCTTGGCTATGGCTACACCTTC
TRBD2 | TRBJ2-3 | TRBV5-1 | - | CASSPGAGTTDTQYF | TGCGCCAGCAGCCCGGGAGCGGGGACCACAGATACGCAGTATTTT
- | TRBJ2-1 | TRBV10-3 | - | CAISESSRGSYNEQFF | TGTGCCATCAGTGAGTCGTCACGAGGGTCCTACAATGAGCAGTTCTTC
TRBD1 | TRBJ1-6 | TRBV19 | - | CASRFTGQLNSPLHF | TGTGCCAGTAGGTTTACGGGACAGTTAAATTCACCCCTCCACTTT
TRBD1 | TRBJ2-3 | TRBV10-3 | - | CAIGQAGGTDTQYF | TGTGCCATCGGACAGGCAGGGGGCACAGATACGCAGTATTTT
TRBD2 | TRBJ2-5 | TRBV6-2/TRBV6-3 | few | CASSDLAGGYQETQYF | TGTGCCAGCAGTGACCTAGCGGGGGGGTACCAAGAGACCCAGTACTTC
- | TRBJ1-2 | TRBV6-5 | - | CASSNSQGIYGYTF | TGTGCCAGCAGTAACTCGCAGGGGATCTATGGCTACACCTTC
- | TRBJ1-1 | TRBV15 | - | CATSREPGAEAFF | TGTGCCACCAGCAGAGAACCGGGGGCTGAAGCTTTCTTT
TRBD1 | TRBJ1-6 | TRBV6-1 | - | CASSELVRGQNSPLHF | TGTGCCAGCAGTGAATTGGTCAGGGGGCAGAATTCACCCCTCCACTTT
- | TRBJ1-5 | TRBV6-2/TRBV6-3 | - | CASSSWADQPQHF | TGTGCCAGCAGTTCCTGGGCCGATCAGCCCCAGCATTTT
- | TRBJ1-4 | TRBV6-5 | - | CASRRLLATNEKLFF | TGTGCCAGCAGGAGGTTGTTGGCAACTAATGAAAAACTGTTTTTT